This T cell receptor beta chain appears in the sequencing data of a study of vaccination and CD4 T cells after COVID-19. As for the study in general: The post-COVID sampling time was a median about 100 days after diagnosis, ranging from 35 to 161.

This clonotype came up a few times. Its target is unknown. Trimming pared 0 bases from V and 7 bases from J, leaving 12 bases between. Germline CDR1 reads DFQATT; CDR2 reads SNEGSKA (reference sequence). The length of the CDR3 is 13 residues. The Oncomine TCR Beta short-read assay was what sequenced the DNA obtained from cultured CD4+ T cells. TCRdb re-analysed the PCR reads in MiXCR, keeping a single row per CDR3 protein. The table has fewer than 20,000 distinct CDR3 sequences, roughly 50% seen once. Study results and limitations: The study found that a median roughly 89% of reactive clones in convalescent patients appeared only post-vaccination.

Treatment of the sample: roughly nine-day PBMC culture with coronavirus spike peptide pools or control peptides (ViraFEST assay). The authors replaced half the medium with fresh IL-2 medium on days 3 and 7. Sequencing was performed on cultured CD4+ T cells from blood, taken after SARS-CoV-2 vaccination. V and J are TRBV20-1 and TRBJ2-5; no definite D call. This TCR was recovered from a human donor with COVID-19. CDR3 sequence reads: CSARDSASGTQYF. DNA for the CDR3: TGCAGTGCTAGAGATTCAGCAAGTGGGACCCAGTACTTC.